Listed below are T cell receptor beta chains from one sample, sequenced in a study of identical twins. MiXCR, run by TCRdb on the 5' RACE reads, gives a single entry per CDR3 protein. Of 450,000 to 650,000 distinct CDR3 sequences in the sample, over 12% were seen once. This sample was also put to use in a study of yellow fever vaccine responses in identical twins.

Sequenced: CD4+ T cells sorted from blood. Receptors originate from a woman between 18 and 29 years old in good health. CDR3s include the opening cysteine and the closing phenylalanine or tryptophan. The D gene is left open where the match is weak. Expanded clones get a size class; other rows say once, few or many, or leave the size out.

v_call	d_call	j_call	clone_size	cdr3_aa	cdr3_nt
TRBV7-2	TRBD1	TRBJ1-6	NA	CASSNATGSRPLHF	TGTGCCAGCAGCAATGCGACAGGGAGTAGACCCCTCCACTTT
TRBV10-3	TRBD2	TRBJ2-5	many	CAISQGVFGTSGGARFGTQYF	TGTGCCATCTCCCAGGGGGTATTCGGGACTAGCGGAGGAGCCCGTTTTGGGACCCAGTACTTC
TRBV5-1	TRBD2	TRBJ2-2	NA	CASSVAGGPKTGELFF	TGCGCCAGCAGCGTAGCGGGAGGGCCCAAGACCGGGGAGCTGTTTTTT
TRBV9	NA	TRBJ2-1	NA	CASSVERIGGNEQFF	TGTGCCAGCAGCGTAGAGCGGATCGGTGGCAATGAGCAGTTCTTC
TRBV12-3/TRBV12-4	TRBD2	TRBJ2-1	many	CASRPGTSGSYNEQFF	TGTGCCAGCAGACCTGGTACTAGCGGGAGTTACAATGAGCAGTTCTTC
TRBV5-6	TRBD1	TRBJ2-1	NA	CASSSGTGLWYNEQFF	TGTGCCAGCAGCTCTGGGACAGGTTTATGGTACAATGAGCAGTTCTTC
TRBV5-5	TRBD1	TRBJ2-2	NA	CASSFTPGQKNTGELFF	TGTGCCAGCAGCTTTACGCCGGGACAGAAGAACACCGGGGAGCTGTTTTTT
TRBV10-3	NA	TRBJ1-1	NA	CAISEPQNTEAFF	TGTGCCATCAGTGAGCCACAGAACACTGAAGCTTTCTTT
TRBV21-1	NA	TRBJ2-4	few	CASPGTPLPIIAKNIQYF	TGTGCCAGCCCGGGTACTCCTCTTCCTATTATAGCCAAAAACATTCAGTACTTC
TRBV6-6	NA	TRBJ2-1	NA	CASSSGAYNEQFF	TGTGCCAGCAGTTCCGGTGCCTACAATGAGCAGTTCTTC
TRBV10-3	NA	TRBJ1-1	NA	CAIRDSNTEAFF	TGTGCCATCAGGGACTCGAACACTGAAGCTTTCTTT
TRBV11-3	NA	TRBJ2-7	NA	CASSLDPTEQYF	TGTGCCAGCAGCTTAGATCCCACCGAGCAGTACTTC
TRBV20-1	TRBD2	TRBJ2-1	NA	CSARTGLAGAQEQFF	TGCAGTGCTAGGACGGGACTAGCGGGAGCTCAGGAGCAGTTCTTC
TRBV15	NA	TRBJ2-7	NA	CATSRNLGAKGEQYF	TGTGCCACCAGCAGAAATCTGGGGGCTAAGGGCGAGCAGTACTTC
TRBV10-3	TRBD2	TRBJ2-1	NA	CAISDGLAAYNEQFF	TGTGCCATCAGTGATGGACTAGCGGCCTACAATGAGCAGTTCTTC
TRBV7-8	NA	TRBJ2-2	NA	CASSLAAHTGELFF	TGTGCCAGCAGCTTAGCGGCTCACACCGGGGAGCTGTTTTTT
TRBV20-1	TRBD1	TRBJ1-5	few	CSARGQGGGNQPQHF	TGCAGTGCCAGGGGACAGGGGGGCGGCAATCAGCCCCAGCATTTT
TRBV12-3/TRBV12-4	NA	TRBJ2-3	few	CASSSPFSSTDTQYF	TGTGCCAGCAGTTCCCCCTTCTCTAGCACAGATACGCAGTATTTT
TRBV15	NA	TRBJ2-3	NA	CATSSQTLGTDTQYF	TGTGCCACCAGCAGCCAAACTTTGGGCACAGATACGCAGTATTTT
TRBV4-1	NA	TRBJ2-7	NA	CASSYRYEQYF	TGCGCCAGCAGTTACCGTTACGAGCAGTACTTC
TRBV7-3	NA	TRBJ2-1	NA	CASSFGAGSYNEQFF	TGTGCCAGCAGCTTTGGGGCAGGAAGCTACAATGAGCAGTTCTTC
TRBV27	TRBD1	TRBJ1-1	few	CASSLRQGGWTEAFF	TGTGCCAGCAGTTTACGACAGGGTGGGTGGACTGAAGCTTTCTTT
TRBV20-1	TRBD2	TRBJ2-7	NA	CSARGLGGSGPYEQYF	TGCAGTGCTAGAGGGTTGGGGGGGAGTGGTCCCTACGAGCAGTACTTC
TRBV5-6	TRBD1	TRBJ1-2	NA	CASSTRTGKTPYTF	TGTGCCAGCAGCACCCGGACAGGCAAAACACCCTACACCTTC
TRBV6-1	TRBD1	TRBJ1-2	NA	CASSLGQGGIYGYTF	TGTGCCAGCAGCCTCGGACAGGGAGGCATCTATGGCTACACCTTC
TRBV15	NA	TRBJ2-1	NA	CATSRPTGMNEQFF	TGTGCCACCAGCAGACCGACAGGTATGAATGAGCAGTTCTTC
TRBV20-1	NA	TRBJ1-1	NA	CSARDLPPNTEAFF	TGCAGTGCTAGAGATCTGCCCCCGAACACTGAAGCTTTCTTT
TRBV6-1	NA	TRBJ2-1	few	CASSPGSKIDEQFF	TGTGCCAGCAGCCCCGGGAGCAAAATCGATGAGCAGTTCTTC
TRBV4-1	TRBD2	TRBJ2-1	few	CASSQGGLADNEQFF	TGCGCCAGCAGCCAAGGAGGACTAGCGGACAATGAGCAGTTCTTC
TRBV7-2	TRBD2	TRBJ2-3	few	CASSLKAGGGDRTQYF	TGTGCCAGCAGCTTAAAAGCGGGAGGAGGGGACCGTACGCAGTATTTT
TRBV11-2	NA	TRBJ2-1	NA	CASSLDPPYTNEQFF	TGTGCCAGCAGCTTAGACCCCCCCTACACGAATGAGCAGTTCTTC
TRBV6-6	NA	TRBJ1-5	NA	CASSPGVFQPQHF	TGTGCCAGCAGTCCGGGGGTTTTTCAGCCCCAGCATTTT
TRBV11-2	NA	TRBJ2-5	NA	CASSNLGGYQETQYF	TGTGCCAGCAGCAACCTTGGCGGGTACCAAGAGACCCAGTACTTC
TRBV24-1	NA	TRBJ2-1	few	CATSDRVFYNEQFF	TGTGCCACCAGTGACAGGGTTTTCTACAATGAGCAGTTCTTC
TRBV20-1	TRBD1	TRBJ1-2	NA	CSANIVDRSNHYGYTF	TGCAGTGCGAACATCGTGGACAGGTCGAATCACTATGGCTACACCTTC
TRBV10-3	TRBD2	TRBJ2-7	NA	CAISSAGGPREQYF	TGTGCCATCAGTAGTGCGGGAGGGCCGAGGGAGCAGTACTTC
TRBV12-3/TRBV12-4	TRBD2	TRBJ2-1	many	CASSLVTGLDPFF	TGTGCCAGCAGTTTAGTTACAGGACTAGATCCGTTCTTC
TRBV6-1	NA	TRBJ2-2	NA	CASRKPNTGELFF	TGTGCCAGCAGGAAACCTAACACCGGGGAGCTGTTTTTT
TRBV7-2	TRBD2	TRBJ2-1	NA	CASSYGLAGGHNEQFF	TGTGCCAGCAGCTACGGACTAGCGGGGGGGCACAATGAGCAGTTCTTC
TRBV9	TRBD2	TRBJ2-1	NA	CASSVATGGGATYNEQFF	TGTGCCAGCAGCGTAGCTACCGGCGGGGGGGCCACCTACAATGAGCAGTTCTTC
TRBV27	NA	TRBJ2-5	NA	CASSLGRQFRETQYF	TGTGCCAGCAGTTTAGGCAGACAGTTCCGAGAGACCCAGTACTTC
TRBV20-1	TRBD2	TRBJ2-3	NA	CSARTGLAGRDTQYF	TGCAGTGCTAGAACGGGGCTAGCGGGACGGGATACGCAGTATTTT
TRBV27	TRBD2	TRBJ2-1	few	CASSPAGGPGNEQFF	TGTGCCAGCAGTCCCGCGGGGGGACCGGGCAATGAGCAGTTCTTC
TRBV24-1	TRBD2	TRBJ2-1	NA	CATSDPLGTSAGRHNEQFF	TGTGCCACCAGTGACCCCCTCGGGACTAGCGCGGGTCGCCACAATGAGCAGTTCTTC
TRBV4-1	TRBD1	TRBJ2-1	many	CASSLTGEQFF	TGCGCCAGCAGCCTGACAGGGGAGCAGTTCTTC
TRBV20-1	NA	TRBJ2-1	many	CSASEVNEQFF	TGCAGTGCATCCGAAGTCAATGAGCAGTTCTTC
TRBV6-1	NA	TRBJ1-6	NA	CASSGRNPSYNSPLHF	TGTGCCAGCAGTGGACGGAATCCGTCATATAATTCACCCCTCCACTTT
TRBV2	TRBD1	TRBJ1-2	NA	CASSLTGVYDYGYTF	TGTGCCAGCAGTTTAACAGGGGTCTACGACTATGGCTACACCTTC
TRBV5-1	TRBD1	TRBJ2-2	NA	CASGSRPDRGLVRGGELFF	TGCGCCAGCGGCTCCAGACCGGACAGGGGGCTTGTTCGTGGCGGGGAGCTGTTTTTT